This TCR beta chain was recorded in a study of blood T cells in healthy people across ages (dated by TCRdb to 2014 to 2015). For the study in its entirety: In model experiments, template switching captured about one uniquely barcoded TCR beta cDNA molecule for every two T cells. Age-related changes in TCR beta repertoire diversity were measured in the study by deep sequencing normalized with unique cDNA molecular identifiers. The donors were divided into four age groups: young (average approximately 17 years), middle-aged (around 41), aged (roughly 66) and long-lived (roughly 82). To avoid experimental bias, donors of different ages were randomly spread across the sequencing lanes. For two donors (one aged 18 to 29 and one aged 80 or older), the study analyzed two additional independent replicas of 1 million unique cDNA reads from the same blood draw. Results the study describes overall, beyond this receptor: A strong correlation was found between observed TCR beta diversity and the percentage of naive T cells measured by flow cytometry. Estimates of total diversity based on one million sequenced T cells were regarded as lower bounds and as underestimates. Compared with the aged group, more naive CD4+ T cells, fewer expanded clones and increased TCR diversity were shown by the long-lived group, suggesting age selection. Bulk unsorted PBMC profiling prevented conclusive comparison of naive and antigen-experienced compartments. Because the CMV infection status of the donors was unknown, age-related changes in expanded clonotypes may potentially have been confounded. As age increased, observed TCR beta diversity per million T cells dropped in a roughly linear way, and a significant reduction was already evident by age 40.

Sequences KGHSH (CDR1) and LQKENI (CDR2) are obtained from the germline V gene. V is pared back by 3 bases and J by 2 bases, with 13 bases lying between the germline termini. From the cysteine up to the phenylalanine, the CDR3 has a length of 15 residues. Just the 45-base CDR3 DNA is kept, in frame starting at base 1. In this sample, this clonotype turned up a few times. Its antigen has not been determined. The record has no base qualities; no much larger clone is one base away. The donors were some 39 Caucasian individuals from Russia, aged 6 to 90 years, who were systemically healthy. Around 10 milliliters of peripheral blood were collected from each donor into EDTA-treated Vacutainer tubes. Ficoll-Paque density-gradient centrifugation was used to isolate PBMCs, with at least 6.5 million obtained per sample. Total RNA, at least 6 micrograms per sample, was extracted from PBMCs with Trizol reagent. For every donor, an aliquot of PBMCs went through flow cytometry to measure the percentages of naive CD45RAhigh/CD27high T cells.

The library was prepared using 5' RACE. The instrument was an Illumina HiSeq 2500. The second PCR ran for roughly 7 to 12 cycles and used a J-beta primer mix along with a sample-barcoded 5' primer. Each TCR beta cDNA molecule received a unique molecular identifier from a template-switch 5' adaptor carrying 12 random nucleotides. Each sample yielded at least 3 million CDR3-containing paired-end reads. All of the RNA was converted into first-strand cDNA using the Mint cDNA synthesis kit, with a TRBC-specific oligonucleotide serving as the primer. After uracil-DNA glycosylase treatment, a first 18-cycle PCR used universal primers M1SS and BC2_uni_R on all cDNA. From the authors' description of their analysis: For normalization, 1 million high-quality reads were randomly selected from each sample, with every read carrying a distinct molecular identifier. Reads with shared molecular identifiers were discarded instead of being binned into consensus sequences. CDR3 identification, clonotype clustering and error correction used MiTCR with a Q25 quality threshold and the strictest error-elimination algorithm. A nonparametric unseen species model using Euler transformation provided a lower-bound estimate of total TCR beta diversity. The raw public reads went through TCRdb reprocessing: fastp at Q25, MiXCR clone calling, in-frame beta chains kept. Every distinct CDR3 protein forms one entry, paired with its most common genes and DNA. It is TCRdb's table, rather than the study itself, that gives the V and J calls and clone size. This sample holds about 720,000 distinct CDR3 sequences; about 20% were observed only once. Of the sample, around 21% is held by the ten largest clones.

The TCR sequence derives from a man aged 65 to 85 in good health. The sequence is built from TRBV18 and TRBJ1-2, with an unclear D gene assignment. What was sequenced was blood. The nucleotides are TGTGCCAGCTCACCGGTCCCGGGCCCCAACTATGGCTACACCTTC. Its protein product is CASSPVPGPNYGYTF.